Listed here is a single T cell receptor (beta chain). Antigen: not known. This CDR3 region has 14 residues. Germline V gene sequence: CDR1 SGHTA, CDR2 FQGTGA. V was pared by 4 bases and J by 8 bases, with 5 bases of the junction left unmatched. These data are taken from a study of shared clonotypes between healthy human individuals. Looking at the study overall: CD4 naive and CD4 memory each took three plates per donor, while CD8 naive took two and CD8 memory one. Study-level results: With few donors, the genetic and exposure-history diversity represented was limited.

Clones were sequenced by immunoSEQ multiplex PCR, and TCRdb holds only the in-frame ones, with some missing. Among approximately 2,000,000 clones listed, 85% to 95% were seen once. The rearrangement links TRBV7-3 to TRBJ2-1, with 10 nucleotides matching TRBD2. The receptor's source is a man aged 18 to 29 in good health. Some clones in this sample may be carry-over from other donors' samples. Sequencing used naive CD4+ T cells from PBMCs. Noted subset: CD45RA+ positively selected. The CDR3 protein is CASSSSGSLDEQFF. CDR3 DNA sequence: TGTGCCAGCAGCTCTAGCGGGAGTCTCGATGAGCAGTTCTTC.